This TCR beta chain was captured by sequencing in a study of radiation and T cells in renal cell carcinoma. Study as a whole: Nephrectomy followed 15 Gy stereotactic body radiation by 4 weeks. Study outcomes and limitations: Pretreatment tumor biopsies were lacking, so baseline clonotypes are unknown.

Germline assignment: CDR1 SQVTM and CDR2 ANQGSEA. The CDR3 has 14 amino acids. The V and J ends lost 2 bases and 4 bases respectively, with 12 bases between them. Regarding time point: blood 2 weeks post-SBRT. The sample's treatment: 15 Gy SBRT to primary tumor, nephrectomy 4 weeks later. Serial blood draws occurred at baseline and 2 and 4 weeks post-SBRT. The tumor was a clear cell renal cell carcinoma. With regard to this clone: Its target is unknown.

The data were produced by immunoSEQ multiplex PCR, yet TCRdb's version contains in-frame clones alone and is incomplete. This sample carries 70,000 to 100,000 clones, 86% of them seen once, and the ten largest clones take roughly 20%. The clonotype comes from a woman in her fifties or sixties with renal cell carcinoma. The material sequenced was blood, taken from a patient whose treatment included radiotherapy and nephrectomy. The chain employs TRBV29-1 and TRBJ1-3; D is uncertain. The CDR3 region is CSVEPLQTGNTIYF. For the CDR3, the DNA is TGCAGCGTTGAACCTCTTCAGACCGGAAACACCATATATTTT.